A selection of T cell receptor beta chains follows, all from one sample in a study of glioma-infiltrating T cells. TCRdb recomputed calls from the multiplex PCR reads with MiXCR, one row per CDR3 protein. The sample records approximately 120,000 distinct CDR3 sequences, 23% being singletons. The sample consisted of glioma tissue, nonneoplastic brain tissue, or PBMCs (not recorded which). These receptors were taken from a human donor with low-grade glioma or glioblastoma, undergoing nonglioma brain surgery, or in good health (not recorded which). The CDR3 runs from the conserved cysteine through the conserved F or W. The D gene is left open where the match is weak. Expanded clones are given a class, and other clones once, few, many or no size at all.

clone size,D gene,J gene,V gene,CDR3 DNA,CDR3 protein
few,TRBD2,TRBJ2-7,TRBV29-1,TGCAGCGTTGAAGTGGGTAGCGGGAGTTACGAGCAGTACTTC,CSVEVGSGSYEQYF
-,-,TRBJ1-3,TRBV5-8,TGTGCCAGCAGCCGGACGGGGTACTCCTCTGGAAACACCATATATTTT,CASSRTGYSSGNTIYF
-,-,TRBJ2-3,TRBV18,TGTGCCAGCTCACCACCGGCCGGCCAGGGAACCAGAGATACGCAGTATTTT,CASSPPAGQGTRDTQYF
many,TRBD2,TRBJ2-1,TRBV7-2,TGTGCCAGCAGCTTAGGGACTAGTCGTGAGCAGTTCTTC,CASSLGTSREQFF
many,-,TRBJ1-5,TRBV28,TGTGCCAGCAGTCACCAGATTATTAGCAATCAGCCCCAGCATTTT,CASSHQIISNQPQHF
-,-,TRBJ1-5,TRBV4-1,TGCGCCAGCAGCCAAGGCGGGCAGGGCCGTCAGCCCCAGCATTTT,CASSQGGQGRQPQHF
few,-,TRBJ2-1,TRBV5-1,TGCGCCAGCAGCGGACTGCCCAAAAGCTCCTACAATGAGCAGTTCTTC,CASSGLPKSSYNEQFF
many,TRBD1,TRBJ2-7,TRBV6-1,TGTGCCAGCAGTTCATGGACAGGGTCCTACGAGCAGTACTTC,CASSSWTGSYEQYF
-,-,TRBJ2-7,TRBV19,TGTGCCAGTAGTACAGGAAACGGGGACGAGCAGTACTTC,CASSTGNGDEQYF
many,-,TRBJ1-1,TRBV20-1,TGCAGTGCTAGAGAAACGGCCCTGAACACTGAAGCTTTCTTT,CSARETALNTEAFF
many,-,TRBJ2-1,TRBV24-1,TGTGCCACGGAGAAGGCAGTCGGGACGAATGAGCAGTTCTTC,CATEKAVGTNEQFF
few,-,TRBJ2-7,TRBV18,TGTGCCAGCTCACGCCGGGACCTAACCTACGAGCAGTACTTC,CASSRRDLTYEQYF
-,-,TRBJ2-5,TRBV12-3/TRBV12-4,TGTGCCAGCAGTTTGGGTACCTTCCAAGAGACCCAGTACTTC,CASSLGTFQETQYF
many,TRBD1,TRBJ2-5,TRBV28,TGTGCCAGCAGTTCGACAGGGACCCAAGAGACCCAGTACTTC,CASSSTGTQETQYF
-,TRBD1,TRBJ1-5,TRBV5-1,TGCGCCAGCAGCAAGACAGGGGATAGCAATCAGCCCCAGCATTTT,CASSKTGDSNQPQHF
many,-,TRBJ2-3,TRBV20-1,TGCAGTGCTAGAGATAACAATAGGAACTCAGATACGCAGTATTTT,CSARDNNRNSDTQYF
-,-,TRBJ2-6,TRBV6-2/TRBV6-3,TGTGCCAGCCGAATACCTGGGGCCAACGTCCTCACTTTC,CASRIPGANVLTF
many,-,TRBJ2-7,TRBV19,TGTGCCAGTAGACCCGGGGGGCAAGTCCACGAGCAGTACTTC,CASRPGGQVHEQYF
many,-,TRBJ2-7,TRBV7-8,TGTGCCAGCAGCTTAGTTAGCGGAACAACCTACGAGCAGTACTTC,CASSLVSGTTYEQYF
many,-,TRBJ2-7,TRBV7-9,TGTGCCAGCAGCGCCGACGGGAGCGGAAACTACGAGCAGTACTTC,CASSADGSGNYEQYF
many,TRBD1,TRBJ2-7,TRBV3-1,TGTGCCAGCAGCCAAGATCGGGACAGGGTCGAGCAGTACTTC,CASSQDRDRVEQYF
many,TRBD1,TRBJ2-3,TRBV7-2,TGTGCCAGCAGCCACGGGACAGGGAGAAGCACAGATACGCAGTATTTT,CASSHGTGRSTDTQYF
many,-,TRBJ2-5,TRBV20-1,TGCAGTGTAATATCGCCGAGCATGGAGACCCAGTACTTC,CSVISPSMETQYF
-,-,TRBJ2-5,TRBV9,TGTGCCAGCAGCCCAGTGCACCAAGAGACCCAGTACTTC,CASSPVHQETQYF
many,-,TRBJ2-7,TRBV24-1,TGTGCCACCGCCCGAGGGGGAGGGTACGAGCAGTACTTC,CATARGGGYEQYF
-,-,TRBJ2-5,TRBV5-6,TGTGCCAGCAGCTTGGGTACATATCAAGAGACCCAGTACTTC,CASSLGTYQETQYF
few,-,TRBJ2-6,TRBV30,TGTGCCTGGAGTGTCTCTGGGGCCAACGTCCTGACTTTC,CAWSVSGANVLTF
many,-,TRBJ2-3,TRBV19,TGTGCCAGTAGGCCTCAGGGAACAGATACGCAGTATTTT,CASRPQGTDTQYF
many,TRBD1,TRBJ1-6,TRBV19,TGTGCCAGTACTCGGACAGGAAACGATAATTCACCCCTCCACTTT,CASTRTGNDNSPLHF
few,-,TRBJ2-7,TRBV19,TGTGCCAGTAGTATAGGAAACGGGGACGAGCAGTACTTC,CASSIGNGDEQYF
-,-,TRBJ2-1,TRBV9,TGTGCCAGCAGCGGGATGCGGACAGTCTCCTACAATGAGCAGTTCTTC,CASSGMRTVSYNEQFF
few,-,TRBJ2-6,TRBV27,TGTGCCAGCGGACGGAAATATTACTCTGGGGCCAACGTCCTGACTTTC,CASGRKYYSGANVLTF
many,TRBD1,TRBJ1-3,TRBV19,TGTGCCAGTATCCGACAGGGTGGAAACACCATATATTTT,CASIRQGGNTIYF
-,-,TRBJ2-1,TRBV12-3/TRBV12-4,TGTGCCAGCAGTTTAGGGACCGCAGGCCTTAATGAGCAGTTCTTC,CASSLGTAGLNEQFF
many,-,TRBJ1-5,TRBV12-3/TRBV12-4,TGTGCCAGCGCGGAGAGCAATCAGCCCCAGCATTTT,CASAESNQPQHF
-,-,TRBJ1-2,TRBV12-3/TRBV12-4,TGTGCCAGCAGTTCCTTAGGCAGGGGCTTCGGCTACACCTTC,CASSSLGRGFGYTF
many,-,TRBJ2-7,TRBV7-2,TGTGCCAGCAGCTCTAGTGGATTAGGGGTCTACGAGCAGTACTTC,CASSSSGLGVYEQYF
many,-,TRBJ1-5,TRBV27,TGTGCCAGTAGGGAAATCGGGGGGAGCAATCAGCCCCAGCATTTT,CASREIGGSNQPQHF
many,TRBD1,TRBJ2-7,TRBV9,TGTGCCAGCAGCGTAGACGGGACAGGGGGCAGAGAGCAGTACTTC,CASSVDGTGGREQYF
many,TRBD2,TRBJ2-5,TRBV11-1,TGTGCCAGCAGCCGTAGCGGGACTCCTCAAGAGACCCAGTACTTC,CASSRSGTPQETQYF
-,-,TRBJ1-5,TRBV7-2,TGTGCCAGCCGCTTAGAGGGGGGGGTAGTTCAGCCCCAGCATTTT,CASRLEGGVVQPQHF
-,-,TRBJ1-2,TRBV5-4,TGTGCCAGCAGCGAAAACCAAGAAAGTAATAGCTACACCTTC,CASSENQESNSYTF
many,TRBD1,TRBJ1-2,TRBV7-9,TGTGCCAGCAGCCCACCGACAGGGGGGAATGGCTACACCTTC,CASSPPTGGNGYTF
many,TRBD2,TRBJ2-1,TRBV20-1,TGCAGTGCTAGAGGCCTAGCGGACTACAATGAGCAGTTCTTC,CSARGLADYNEQFF
many,-,TRBJ1-3,TRBV28,TGTGCCAGCGGAGGATACTCTGGAAACACCATATATTTT,CASGGYSGNTIYF
many,TRBD1,TRBJ2-7,TRBV6-6,TGTGCCAGCAGTTACGGGGACAGGGTAGGCGAGCAGTACTTC,CASSYGDRVGEQYF
many,-,TRBJ2-4,TRBV15,TGTGCCACCAGCCCCCCAAGGGTTGGGGCCAAAAACATTCAGTACTTC,CATSPPRVGAKNIQYF
-,TRBD1,TRBJ2-1,TRBV27,TGTGCCAGCAGTTTAGGACAGGGGACCCCTAGCTATCGCCGGGATGAGCAGTTCTTC,CASSLGQGTPSYRRDEQFF
-,TRBD1,TRBJ2-1,TRBV7-9,TGTGCCAGCATCCGACAGGGGGTTTTCGGTGAGCAGTTCTTC,CASIRQGVFGEQFF
-,-,TRBJ1-1,TRBV5-1,TGCGCCAGCAGCGACCAAGGGATCGGCGACACTGAAGCTTTCTTT,CASSDQGIGDTEAFF
many,-,TRBJ2-2,TRBV7-7,TGTGCCAGCAGCTTTCACCAGGACCCCGGGGAGCTGTTTTTT,CASSFHQDPGELFF
-,-,TRBJ2-1,TRBV19,TGTGCCAGTAGTATAGGCACAAGCTCCTACAATGAGCAGTTCTTC,CASSIGTSSYNEQFF
many,TRBD1,TRBJ1-5,TRBV7-2,TGTGCCAGCAGCTTATACAGGGGAAGTTTTCAGCCCCAGCATTTT,CASSLYRGSFQPQHF
many,-,TRBJ1-4,TRBV7-2,TGTGCCAGCAGCTCAGACAGCTTAAATGAAAAACTGTTTTTT,CASSSDSLNEKLFF
many,-,TRBJ2-3,TRBV14,TGTGCCAGCAGCCAGGACGACGTAAACACAGATACGCAGTATTTT,CASSQDDVNTDTQYF